This T cell receptor (beta chain) was recovered during a study of monozygotic twins with inflammatory bowel disease. Whole-study findings and limits: The existence of one strong signal or clonotype linked to IBD lacked support.

Comments on this clonotype: Its antigen is as yet unknown.

TCRdb reanalyzed the 5' RACE reads and collapses them to one entry per CDR3 protein, without DNA. The record lists about 170,000 distinct CDR3 sequences, of which the ten most abundant hold approximately 3%. The CDR3 spans 16 residues. Looked up from germline, CDR1 is KGHSH and CDR2 is LQKENI. This receptor was obtained from a human donor with ulcerative colitis or Crohn's disease, or a healthy co-twin of an affected twin (not recorded which). The gene calls are TRBV18 and TRBJ2-1; TCRdb selects TRBD2, and the lack of DNA leaves this call unchecked. The sample was blood. CDR3 in amino acids: CASSPGGSGSRNEQFF.